A single sample is the source of the 18 T cell receptor beta chains below, sequenced in a study of blood T cells in healthy people across ages (dated by TCRdb to 2013 to 2016). The library relied on 5' RACE. For sequencing, an Illumina HiSeq 2500 was employed. A second PCR of roughly 7 to 12 cycles was run with a J-beta primer mix and a sample-barcoded 5' primer. TCRdb reworked the public reads: Q25 trimming with fastp, MiXCR clone assembly, productive beta chains retained. Each entry is one CDR3 protein sequence, shown with its most common DNA and genes. This sample gives hundreds of thousands of distinct CDR3 sequences in total; 21% of them show up just once. The ten largest clonotypes hold 3% to 4.5% of the sample. Sequenced sample: blood. These receptors were obtained from a man between 65 and 80 years old in good health.

The J gene is TRBJ2-1, the V gene TRBV6-2 or TRBV6-3, with D perhaps TRBD2 (5 bases). Germline lookup yields CDR1 MNHEY and CDR2 SVGEGT. The CDR3 extends over 13 amino acids. Trimming pared 5 bases from V and 5 bases from J, leaving 10 bases between. DNA for the CDR3: TGTGCCAGCAGTAACGGACTGAACAATGAGCAGTTCTTC. It encodes CASSNGLNNEQFF.

This clonotype was counted only a few times. The rearrangement uses TRBV5-1 and TRBJ1-4; 8 positions agree with TRBD1. V lost 2 bases, J lost 4 bases, and 4 bases stayed unmatched. The CDR3 contains 15 residues. Per the germline V gene, CDR1 is SGHRS and CDR2 is YFSETQ. The CDR3 region has the DNA TGCGCCAGCAGCTTTGGGACAGGAAATAATGAAAAACTGTTTTTT. It specifies CASSFGTGNNEKLFF.

This clonotype was counted between two and nine times. The chain joins TRBV5-4 to TRBJ2-3; 13 bases are shared with TRBD2. This CDR3 has 18 amino acids. V lost 3 bases to trimming and J lost 2 bases; unmatched junction nucleotides: 9. Germline V gene data show CDR1 as SGHNT and CDR2 as YYREEE (reference sequence). The CDR3 region is CASSSKVLAGGVTDTQYF. CDR3 sequence (DNA): TGTGCCAGCAGCTCTAAGGTACTAGCGGGAGGGGTCACAGATACGCAGTATTTT. Filled out from reference TRBV5-4 and TRBJ2-3, the complete variable domain reads ETGVTQSPTHLIKTRGQQVTLRCSSQSGHNTVSWYQQALGQGPQFIFQYYREEENGRGNFPPRFSGLQFPNYSSELNVNALELDDSALYLCASSSKVLAGGVTDTQYFGPGTRLTVL.

The chain recombines TRBV20-1 with TRBJ1-4, with TRBD1 identical over 7 bases. Germline lookup yields CDR1 DFQATT and CDR2 SNEGSKA (reference sequence). The V and J ends lost 6 bases and 3 bases, in that order; junction bases with no gene match: 7. CDR3 size: 14 residues. The CDR3 sequence: CSAGGRGPNEKLFF. DNA for the CDR3: TGCAGTGCCGGGGGGAGGGGGCCTAATGAAAAACTGTTTTTT.

This clonotype was found many times. The chain is built from TRBV27 and TRBJ2-7, with D possibly being TRBD1 (6 bases). CDR1 MNHEY and CDR2 SMNVEV come from the germline V gene (reference sequence). Between the trimmed V and J ends, which lost 2 bases and 5 bases, there was a span of 10 bases. The CDR3 spans 13 residues. The CDR3 region is CASSLVGADEQYF. CDR3 in DNA: TGTGCCAGCAGTTTAGTGGGGGCCGACGAGCAGTACTTC.

The chain has TRBV6-1 and TRBJ1-2, with D uncertain. From germline, CDR1 is MNHNS and CDR2 SASEGT. Deletions cut 0 bases from V and 1 base from J, with 12 bases between. The CDR3 is 16 residues long. The DNA for the CDR3 is TGTGCCAGCAGTGAAGCGATAACCGGGCTTAACTATGGCTACACCTTC. It yields the protein CASSEAITGLNYGYTF.

Many counts were recorded for this clonotype. The chain is built from TRBV6-2 or TRBV6-3 and TRBJ2-7, with D perhaps matching TRBD2 (6 bases). The germline CDR1 and CDR2 sequences are MNHEY and SVGEGT. The CDR3 sequence is 13 residues long. V was cut by 10 bases and J by 5 bases, with 18 bases left in between. The CDR3 reads CATREVGEDEQYF. The CDR3 coding sequence is TGTGCCACTAGGGAGGTCGGGGAGGACGAGCAGTACTTC.

This clonotype came up a few times. The rearrangement joins TRBV6-6 to TRBJ2-5, with no clear D. The germline gives CDR1 MNHNY, CDR2 SVGAGI (reference sequence). V lost 6 bases to trimming and J lost 5 bases, with 10 bases between them. The CDR3 is 12 residues long. CDR3 sequence (DNA): TGTGCCAGCAGACGACCCTCGGAGACCCAGTACTTC. Translating it yields CASRRPSETQYF.

The chain carries TRBV29-1 and TRBJ2-1; 14 bases align to TRBD2. This CDR3 has 13 amino acids. Germline V gene data show CDR1 as SQVTM and CDR2 as ANQGSEA. J gave up 7 bases and V 7 bases, and 3 bases lay outside the gene matches. For the CDR3, the DNA is TGCAGCGCCGGGACTAGCGGGAGTAATGAGCAGTTCTTC. Amino acid sequence: CSAGTSGSNEQFF.

This chain joins TRBV20-1 and TRBJ2-1; 9 bases match TRBD2. The CDR3 spans 15 residues. V was clipped by 3 bases and J by 2 bases; unmatched bases: 5. The V gene's germline CDR1 is DFQATT and CDR2 SNEGSKA (reference sequence). For the CDR3, the DNA is TGCAGTGCTAGCCCTCTAGCGGGAACCTACAATGAGCAGTTCTTC. Protein sequence: CSASPLAGTYNEQFF.

The J gene is TRBJ2-3, the V gene TRBV12-3 or TRBV12-4; D tentatively reads TRBD1 or TRBD2 (6 bases each). The CDR3 runs to 14 residues. V lost 3 bases, J lost 2 bases, and 9 bases lay in between. The CDR3 protein is CASSFRGPTDTQYF. CDR3 DNA: TGTGCCAGCAGTTTCCGGGGGCCCACAGATACGCAGTATTTT.

V gene TRBV5-1 combines with J gene TRBJ2-2; 7 bases are shared with TRBD1. Trimming removed 2 bases from V and 8 bases from J; junction bases left unmatched: 15. The CDR3 has 17 amino acids. Germline V gene lookup returns CDR1 SGHRS and CDR2 YFSETQ. In DNA, the CDR3 is TGCGCCAGCAGCTTCACAGGGGTGTCGGTCGGCAGTGGGGAGCTGTTTTTT. It is translated as CASSFTGVSVGSGELFF.

The chain combines TRBV20-1 with TRBJ2-5, with D perhaps TRBD2 (5 bases). The CDR3 sequence is 12 residues long. Germline CDR1 is DFQATT and CDR2 is SNEGSKA (reference sequence). Trimming removed 5 bases from V and 5 bases from J, with 12 bases in between. CDR3 residues: CSALLVLETQYF. The CDR3 nucleotides read TGCAGTGCTTTACTAGTTTTGGAGACCCAGTACTTC.

This clonotype was seen many times. The CDR3 DNA is TGTGCCTGGCTAGCAACAGGGAAGAAGGGCTACACCTTC. This sequence encodes CAWLATGKKGYTF. This chain uses TRBV30 with TRBJ1-2, with D possibly TRBD1 on 6 matching bases. The germline V gene has CDR1 GTSNPN and CDR2 SVGIG (reference sequence). With 5 bases removed from V and 8 bases from J, the gap between germline ends came to 18 bases. The CDR3 runs to 13 residues.

This clonotype was detected only a few times. The chain recombines TRBV6-5 with TRBJ2-7, with D maybe TRBD1 (6 bases). The CDR3 is 15 residues long. V lost 4 bases and J 0 bases, leaving 13 bases between the germline ends. Germline V CDR1 and CDR2: MNHEY, SVGAGI. The CDR3 DNA is TGTGCCAGCAGTTTAGACAGGCAGAGCTCCTACGAGCAGTACTTC. Its protein product is CASSLDRQSSYEQYF.

The rearrangement joins TRBV20-1 to TRBJ2-3, with D perhaps TRBD2 (6 bases). The V end was cut by 0 bases, the J end by 5 bases, with 15 bases between. The CDR3 sequence is 15 residues long. The germline gives CDR1 DFQATT, CDR2 SNEGSKA (reference sequence). The CDR3 reads CSARDRGIAKDTQYF. The CDR3 nucleotides read TGCAGTGCTAGAGATCGGGGGATAGCAAAAGATACGCAGTATTTT.

This clonotype was seen ten or more times. The chain is built from TRBV20-1 and TRBJ2-7, with unresolved D. V shed 5 bases and J shed 7 bases, with 12 bases lying between them. This CDR3 has 11 residues. Germline CDR1 is DFQATT and CDR2 is SNEGSKA (reference sequence). The CDR3 protein is CSADRALEQYF. CDR3 DNA sequence: TGCAGTGCTGACCGGGCCCTTGAGCAGTACTTC.

The chain recombines TRBV6-4 with TRBJ1-2; D call uncertain. Germline-derived CDR1 and CDR2 are MRHNA and SNTAGT. Trimming took 1 base from V and 2 from J, leaving 8 bases between them. CDR3 length: 14 amino acids. CDR3: CASSDYPKNYGYTF. The CDR3 DNA follows: TGTGCCAGCAGTGACTATCCCAAAAACTATGGCTACACCTTC.